This TCR beta chain was obtained from a study of cytomegalovirus exposure and HLA in healthy donors. Of note for this clone: Antigen: not known.

The study's findings and limits: Using a false discovery rate of 0.05, a later analysis showed that approximately 17,000 TCR beta sequences were associated with HLA alleles. A cluster of highly shared sequence variants was likely a sequencing artifact.

Germline CDR1 and CDR2: MDHEN and SYDVKM. There are 16 residues in the CDR3. The ends lost 1 base at V and 1 base at J; junction bases unmatched: 5. Each of the donors was a healthy bone marrow donor. Vbeta (60) and Jbeta (13) primers were used in the PCR. This table comes from immunoSEQ multiplex PCR, and its TCRdb copy is limited to in-frame clones, with some not included. This sample carries 110,000 to 150,000 clones, roughly four fifths of them seen once, and the ten largest clones take 9% to 10%. The sequenced sample consisted of PBMCs. The chain combines TRBV28 with TRBJ1-1; 8 positions agree with TRBD1. The sequence was obtained from an older woman in good health and CMV-seropositive. DNA of the CDR3: TGTGCCAGCAGTTTATTACAGGGGGTTGGGAACACTGAAGCTTTCTTT. It encodes CASSLLQGVGNTEAFF.